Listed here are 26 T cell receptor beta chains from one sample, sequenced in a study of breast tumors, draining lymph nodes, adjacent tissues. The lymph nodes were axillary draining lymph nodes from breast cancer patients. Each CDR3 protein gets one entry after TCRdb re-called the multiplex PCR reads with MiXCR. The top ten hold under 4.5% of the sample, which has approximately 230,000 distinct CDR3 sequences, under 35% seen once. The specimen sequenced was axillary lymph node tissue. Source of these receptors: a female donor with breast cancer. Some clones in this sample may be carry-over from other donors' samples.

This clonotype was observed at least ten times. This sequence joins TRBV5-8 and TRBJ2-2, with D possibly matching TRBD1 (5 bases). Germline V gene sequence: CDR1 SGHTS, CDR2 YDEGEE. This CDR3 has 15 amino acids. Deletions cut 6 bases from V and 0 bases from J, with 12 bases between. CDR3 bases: TGTGCCAGCACCACAGGCTCTGCGAACACCGGGGAGCTGTTTTTT. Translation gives CASTTGSANTGELFF. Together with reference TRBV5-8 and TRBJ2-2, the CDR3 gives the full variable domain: EAGVTQSPTHLIKTRGQQATLRCSPISGHTSVYWYQQALGLGLQFLLWYDEGEERNRGNFPPRFSGRQFPNYSSELNVNALELEDSALYLCASTTGSANTGELFFGEGSRLTVL.

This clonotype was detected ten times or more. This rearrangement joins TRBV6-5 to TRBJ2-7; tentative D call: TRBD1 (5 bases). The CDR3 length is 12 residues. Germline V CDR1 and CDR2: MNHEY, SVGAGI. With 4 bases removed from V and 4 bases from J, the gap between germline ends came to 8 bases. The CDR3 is CASSSGMYEQYF. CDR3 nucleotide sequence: TGTGCCAGCAGTTCAGGGATGTACGAGCAGTACTTC.

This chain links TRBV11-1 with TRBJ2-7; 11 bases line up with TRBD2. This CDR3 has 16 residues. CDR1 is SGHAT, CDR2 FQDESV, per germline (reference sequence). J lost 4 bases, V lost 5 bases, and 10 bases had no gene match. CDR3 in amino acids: CASSPEVAGGPYEQYF. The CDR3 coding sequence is TGTGCCAGCAGCCCAGAGGTAGCGGGAGGGCCTTACGAGCAGTACTTC.

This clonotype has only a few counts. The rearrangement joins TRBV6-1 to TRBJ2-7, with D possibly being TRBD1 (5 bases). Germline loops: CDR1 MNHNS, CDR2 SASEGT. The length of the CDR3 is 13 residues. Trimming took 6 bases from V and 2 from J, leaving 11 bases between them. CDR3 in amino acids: CASSYRSAYEQYF. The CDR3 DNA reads TGTGCCAGCAGCTACAGGTCGGCCTACGAGCAGTACTTC.

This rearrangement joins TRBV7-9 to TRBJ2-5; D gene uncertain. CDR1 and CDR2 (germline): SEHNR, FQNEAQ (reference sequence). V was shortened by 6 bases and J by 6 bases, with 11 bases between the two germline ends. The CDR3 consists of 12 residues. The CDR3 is CASRIVVQTQYF. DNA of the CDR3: TGTGCCAGCAGAATAGTGGTGCAGACCCAGTACTTC.

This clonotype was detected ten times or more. CDR3 DNA: TGCAGCGTGCGGACAGGGAGTAACTATGGCTACACCTTC. Translated, it gives CSVRTGSNYGYTF. This chain uses TRBV29-1 with TRBJ1-2; 8 nucleotides agree with TRBD1. The junction had 4 bases not matched to a gene; V was cut back by 6 bases and J by 1 base. Germline V CDR1 and CDR2: SQVTM, ANQGSEA. The CDR3 spans 13 residues.

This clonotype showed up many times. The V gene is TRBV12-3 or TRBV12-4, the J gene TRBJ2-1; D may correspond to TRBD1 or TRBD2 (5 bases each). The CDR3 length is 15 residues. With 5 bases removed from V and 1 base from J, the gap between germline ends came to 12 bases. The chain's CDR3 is CASSTWGSSYNEQFF. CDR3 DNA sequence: TGTGCCAGCAGTACTTGGGGGAGTTCCTACAATGAGCAGTTCTTC.

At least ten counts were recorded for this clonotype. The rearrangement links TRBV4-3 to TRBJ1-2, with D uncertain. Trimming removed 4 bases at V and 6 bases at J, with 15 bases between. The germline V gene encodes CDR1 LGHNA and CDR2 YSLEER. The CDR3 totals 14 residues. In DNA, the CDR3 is TGCGCCAGCAGCCCGCTCCTCAACAAGGATGGCTACACCTTC. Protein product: CASSPLLNKDGYTF.

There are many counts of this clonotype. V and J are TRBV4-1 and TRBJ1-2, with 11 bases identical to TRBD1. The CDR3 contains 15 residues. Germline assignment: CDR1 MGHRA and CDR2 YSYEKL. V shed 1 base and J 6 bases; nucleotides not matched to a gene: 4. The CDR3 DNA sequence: TGCGCCAGCAGCCAAGCCGGACAGGGGGCGGATGGCTACACCTTC. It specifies CASSQAGQGADGYTF.

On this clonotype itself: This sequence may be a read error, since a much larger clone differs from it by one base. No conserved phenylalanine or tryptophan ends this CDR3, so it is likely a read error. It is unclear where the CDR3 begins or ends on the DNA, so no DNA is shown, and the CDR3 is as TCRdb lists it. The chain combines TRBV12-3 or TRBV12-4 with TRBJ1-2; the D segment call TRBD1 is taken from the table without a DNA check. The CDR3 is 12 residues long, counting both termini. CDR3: CASSSRGGGLTL.

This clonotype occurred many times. CDR3 residues: CATSDFNRGSGANVLTF. The CDR3 bases are TGTGCCACCAGTGATTTTAACAGGGGCTCTGGGGCCAACGTCCTGACTTTC. This chain links TRBV24-1 with TRBJ2-6, with TRBD1 matching 7 bases. Germline trimming cut 1 base from V and 0 bases from J; bases unmatched to any gene: 2. CDR1 KGHDR and CDR2 SFDVKD come from the germline V gene. The CDR3 length is 17 residues.

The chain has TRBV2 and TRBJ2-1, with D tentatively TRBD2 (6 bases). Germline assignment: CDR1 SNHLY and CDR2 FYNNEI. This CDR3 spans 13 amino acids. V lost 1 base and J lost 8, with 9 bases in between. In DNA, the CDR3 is TGTGCCAGCAGTGAAGACGGGGGTGATGAGCAGTTCTTC. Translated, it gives CASSEDGGDEQFF.

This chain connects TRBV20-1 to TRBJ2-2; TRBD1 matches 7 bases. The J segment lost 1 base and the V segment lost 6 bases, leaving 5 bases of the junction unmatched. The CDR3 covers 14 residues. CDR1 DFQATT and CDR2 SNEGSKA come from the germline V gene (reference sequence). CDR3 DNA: TGCAGTGCGCCGGGACAGATGAACACCGGGGAGCTGTTTTTT. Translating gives CSAPGQMNTGELFF.

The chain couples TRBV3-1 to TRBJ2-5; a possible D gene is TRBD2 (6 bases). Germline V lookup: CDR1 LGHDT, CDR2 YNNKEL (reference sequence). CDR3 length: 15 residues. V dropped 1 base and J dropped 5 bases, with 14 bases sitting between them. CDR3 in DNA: TGTGCCAGCAGCCAAGCCCCCCGGGAGAGGGAGACCCAGTACTTC. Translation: CASSQAPRERETQYF.

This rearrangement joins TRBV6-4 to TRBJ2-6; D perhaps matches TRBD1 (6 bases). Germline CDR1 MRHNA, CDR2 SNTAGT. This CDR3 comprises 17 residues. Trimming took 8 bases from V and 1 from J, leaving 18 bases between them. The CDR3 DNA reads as TGTGCCAGCCAAGGACAGTTCAGAGCTTCTGGGGCCAACGTCCTGACTTTC. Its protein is CASQGQFRASGANVLTF.

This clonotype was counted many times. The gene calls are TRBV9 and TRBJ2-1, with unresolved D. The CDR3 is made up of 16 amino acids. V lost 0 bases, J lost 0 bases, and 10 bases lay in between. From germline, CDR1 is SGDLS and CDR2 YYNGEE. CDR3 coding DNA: TGTGCCAGCAGCGTAGCGGGCAGCCGCTCCTACAATGAGCAGTTCTTC. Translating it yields CASSVAGSRSYNEQFF.

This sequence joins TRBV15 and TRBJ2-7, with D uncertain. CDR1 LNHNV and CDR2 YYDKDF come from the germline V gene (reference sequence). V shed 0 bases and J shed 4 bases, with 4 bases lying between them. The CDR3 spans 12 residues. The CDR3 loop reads CATSRDTYEQYF. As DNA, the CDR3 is TGTGCCACCAGCAGAGATACTTACGAGCAGTACTTC.

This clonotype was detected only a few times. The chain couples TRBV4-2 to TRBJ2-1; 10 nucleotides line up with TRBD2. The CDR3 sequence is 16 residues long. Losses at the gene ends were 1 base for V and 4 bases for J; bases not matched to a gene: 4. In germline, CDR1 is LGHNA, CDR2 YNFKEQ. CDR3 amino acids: CASSQVSSGSYNEQFF. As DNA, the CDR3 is TGTGCCAGCAGCCAAGTTTCTAGCGGGAGTTACAATGAGCAGTTCTTC.

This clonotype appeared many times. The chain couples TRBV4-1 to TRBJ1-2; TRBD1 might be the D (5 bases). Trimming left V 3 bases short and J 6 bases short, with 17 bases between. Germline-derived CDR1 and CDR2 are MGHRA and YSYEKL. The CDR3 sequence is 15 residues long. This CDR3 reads CASSQLPGPRNGYTF. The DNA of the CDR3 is TGCGCCAGCAGCCAGCTTCCGGGACCGCGAAATGGCTACACCTTC.

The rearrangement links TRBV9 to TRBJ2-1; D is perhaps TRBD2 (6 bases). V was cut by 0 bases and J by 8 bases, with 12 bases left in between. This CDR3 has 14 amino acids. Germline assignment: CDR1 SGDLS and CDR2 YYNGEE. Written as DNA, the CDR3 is TGTGCCAGCAGCGTAGGGGTAGCGGTCGATGAGCAGTTCTTC. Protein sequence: CASSVGVAVDEQFF.

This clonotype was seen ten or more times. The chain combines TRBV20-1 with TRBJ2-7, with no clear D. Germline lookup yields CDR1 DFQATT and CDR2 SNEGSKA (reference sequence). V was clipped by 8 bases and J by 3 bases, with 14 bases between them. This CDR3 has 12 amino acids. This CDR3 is CSCSDIDYEQYF. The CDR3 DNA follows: TGCAGTTGCTCCGACATTGACTACGAGCAGTACTTC.

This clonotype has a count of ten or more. CDR3 sequence: CASSDGGQNNSPLHF. In DNA, the CDR3 is TGTGCCAGCAGTGACGGGGGACAGAATAATTCACCCCTCCACTTT. The chain links TRBV2 to TRBJ1-6; 7 bases agree with TRBD1. V lost 3 bases to trimming and J lost 5 bases; unmatched junction nucleotides: 4. Germline V gene sequence: CDR1 SNHLY, CDR2 FYNNEI. The CDR3 is made up of 15 amino acids.

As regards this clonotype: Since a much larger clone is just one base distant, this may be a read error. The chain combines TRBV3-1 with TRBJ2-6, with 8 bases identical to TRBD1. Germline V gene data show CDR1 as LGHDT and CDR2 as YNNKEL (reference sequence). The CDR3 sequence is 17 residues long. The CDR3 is CPSSRGQGGSGANVLTF. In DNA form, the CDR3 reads TGTCCCAGCAGCCGCGGACAGGGAGGTTCTGGGGCCAACGTCCTGACTTTC.

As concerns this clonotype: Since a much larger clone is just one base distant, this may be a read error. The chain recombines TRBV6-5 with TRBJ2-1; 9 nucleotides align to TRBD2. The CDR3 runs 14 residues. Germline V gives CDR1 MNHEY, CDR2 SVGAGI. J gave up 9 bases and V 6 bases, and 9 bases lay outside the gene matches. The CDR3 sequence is CASRRIAGAGEQFF. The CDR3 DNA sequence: TGTGCCAGCAGGCGGATAGCGGGAGCAGGTGAGCAGTTCTTC.

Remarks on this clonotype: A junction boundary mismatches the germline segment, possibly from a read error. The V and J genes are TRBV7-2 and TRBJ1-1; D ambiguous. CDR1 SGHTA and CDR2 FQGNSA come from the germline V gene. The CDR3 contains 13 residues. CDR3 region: CASGLKVSGEAFF. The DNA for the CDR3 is TGTGCCAGCGGCTTAAAGGTATCCGGGGAAGCTTTCTTT.

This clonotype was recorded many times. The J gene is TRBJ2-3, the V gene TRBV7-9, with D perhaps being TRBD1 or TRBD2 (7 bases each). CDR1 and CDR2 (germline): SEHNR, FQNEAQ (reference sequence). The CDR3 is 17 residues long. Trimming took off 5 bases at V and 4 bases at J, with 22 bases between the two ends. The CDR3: CASSPGGEGRLSDTQYF. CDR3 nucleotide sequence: TGTGCCAGCAGCCCAGGGGGGGAGGGCCGGCTCTCAGATACGCAGTATTTT. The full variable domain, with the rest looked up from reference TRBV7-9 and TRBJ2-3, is DTGVSQNPRHKITKRGQNVTFRCDPISEHNRLYWYRQTLGQGPEFLTYFQNEAQLEKSRLLSDRFSAERPKGSFSTLEIQRTEQGDSAMYLCASSPGGEGRLSDTQYFGPGTRLTVL.